The 29 T cell receptor beta chains in this list originate from one sample, sequenced in a study of OX40 agonist ivuxolimab in advanced cancers. The method was immunoSEQ multiplex PCR; TCRdb's version includes in-frame clones alone and lacks a portion of them. The sample has approximately 50,000 clones, over 80% seen once. The material was CD4+ or CD8+ T cells sorted from blood, obtained in a trial of the OX40 agonist ivuxolimab. Source of these receptors: an adult with an advanced solid tumor such as melanoma, head and neck, liver or kidney cancer.

This chain joins TRBV5-4 and TRBJ2-5; 9 bases agree with TRBD2. The junction had 11 bases not matched to a gene; V was cut back by 1 base and J by 1 base. CDR3 length equals 18 residues. Germline-derived CDR1 and CDR2 are SGHNT and YYREEE (reference sequence). Here the CDR3 DNA reads TGTGCCAGCAGCTTGAGTATACGGGCGGGGGGGCCCCAAGAGACCCAGTACTTC. It encodes CASSLSIRAGGPQETQYF.

The chain recombines TRBV30 with TRBJ1-6; D perhaps matches TRBD1 (6 bases). Trimming pared 4 bases from V and 10 bases from J, leaving 14 bases between. Germline lookup yields CDR1 GTSNPN and CDR2 SVGIG (reference sequence). This CDR3 has 13 amino acids. CDR3 sequence (DNA): TGTGCCTGGACCCGACAGGCGGGCTCACCCCTCCACTTT. Translating it yields CAWTRQAGSPLHF.

This clone was detected a few times. The rearrangement links TRBV28 to TRBJ2-3; 9 bases match TRBD2. Germline assignment: CDR1 MDHEN and CDR2 SYDVKM. V was pared by 2 bases and J by 0 bases, with 3 bases of the junction left unmatched. The CDR3 is 16 residues long. The CDR3 sequence is CASSLAGGASTDTQYF. CDR3 in DNA: TGTGCCAGCAGTTTAGCGGGGGGGGCTAGCACAGATACGCAGTATTTT.

The J gene is TRBJ2-3, the V gene TRBV27; D remains unclear. This CDR3 comprises 13 residues. The V gene lost 7 bases and the J gene lost 0 bases, with 8 bases spanning the gap. In germline, CDR1 is MNHEY, CDR2 SMNVEV (reference sequence). The CDR3 coding sequence is TGTGCCAGCACCATGGGTAGCACAGATACGCAGTATTTT. Amino acids: CASTMGSTDTQYF.

A remark on this clone: One junction end does not reproduce the germline sequence, and a read error may be involved. J is TRBJ1-2 and V is TRBV11-3; weak D call: TRBD1 (6 bases). The CDR3 extends over 14 amino acids. CDR1 SGHNT and CDR2 YENEEA come from the germline V gene. The DNA of the CDR3 is TGTGCCAGCAGACAGTGGCCGGACAGTGAATCAAGGCACTTC. This gives the protein CASRQWPDSESRHF.

The rearrangement links TRBV28 to TRBJ2-7; 11 bases match TRBD1. CDR3 size: 14 residues. Germline CDR1 MDHEN, CDR2 SYDVKM. Unmatched junction bases numbered 4, after V lost 5 bases and J lost 4 bases. CDR3 in DNA: TGTGCCAGCAGTAAGGGACAGGGGGAATACGAGCAGTACTTC. Its protein product is CASSKGQGEYEQYF.

This clone was recorded once. The chain recombines TRBV5-1 with TRBJ2-7, with TRBD1 matching 7 bases. Germline V gene sequence: CDR1 SGHRS, CDR2 YFSETQ. The CDR3 sequence is 15 residues long. The V gene end was trimmed by 0 bases and the J gene end by 0 bases; junction bases not matched to a gene: 3. The CDR3 DNA is TGCGCCAGCAGCTTGGCAGGGACAGTCTCCTACGAGCAGTACTTC. Translating it yields CASSLAGTVSYEQYF.

This clone occurred a few times. This chain links TRBV9 with TRBJ1-2; 7 bases are shared with TRBD1. V shed 5 bases and J 2 bases; nucleotides not matched to a gene: 6. The V gene's germline CDR1 is SGDLS and CDR2 YYNGEE. This CDR3 spans 14 amino acids. CDR3 sequence reads: CASRRQTGNYGYTF. DNA of the CDR3: TGTGCCAGCAGACGTCAGACAGGGAACTATGGCTACACCTTC. Based on the CDR3 plus reference TRBV9 and TRBJ1-2, the full variable domain is DSGVTQTPKHLITATGQRVTLRCSPRSGDLSVYWYQQSLDQGLQFLIQYYNGEERAKGNILERFSAQQFPDLHSELNLSSLELGDSALYFCASRRQTGNYGYTFGSGTRLTVV.

This clone was detected only once. The genes are TRBV2 and TRBJ1-5; a weak D match, TRBD1 (6 bases). Trimming took off 1 base at V and 2 bases at J, with 6 bases between the two ends. CDR1 is SNHLY and CDR2 is FYNNEI in the germline V gene. The CDR3 contains 14 residues. The CDR3, as DNA: TGTGCCAGCAGTGAAGGACAGGGCAATCAGCCCCAGCATTTT. It specifies CASSEGQGNQPQHF. Based on the CDR3 plus reference TRBV2 and TRBJ1-5, the full variable domain is EPEVTQTPSHQVTQMGQEVILRCVPISNHLYFYWYRQILGQKVEFLVSFYNNEISEKSEIFDDQFSVERPDGSNFTLKIRSTKLEDSAMYFCASSEGQGNQPQHFGDGTRLSIL.

This chain links TRBV6-1 with TRBJ1-1; D perhaps matches TRBD1 (6 bases). The CDR3 sequence is 14 residues long. V dropped 6 bases and J dropped 0 bases, with 11 bases sitting between them. Germline loops: CDR1 MNHNS, CDR2 SASEGT. The CDR3: CASRVRDMNTEAFF. CDR3 coding DNA: TGTGCCAGCAGGGTCCGGGACATGAACACTGAAGCTTTCTTT.

This chain connects TRBV2 to TRBJ2-2; D gene uncertain. Germline V gives CDR1 SNHLY, CDR2 FYNNEI. The CDR3 loop spans 15 amino acids. Trimming stripped 6 bases from V and 0 bases from J, with 11 bases between. The CDR3 sequence is CASRADGTNTGELFF. Here the CDR3 DNA reads TGTGCCAGCAGAGCCGACGGTACGAACACCGGGGAGCTGTTTTTT.

This clone has a handful of counts. V usage is TRBV7-2 and J usage is TRBJ2-3, with 9 bases identical to TRBD2. The CDR3 contains 17 residues. J was trimmed by 0 bases and V by 3 bases; bases with no gene match: 7. CDR1 is SGHTA, CDR2 FQGNSA, per germline. The DNA for the CDR3 is TGTGCCAGCAGCTTGGGTAGCGGGGGCCCTAGCACAGATACGCAGTATTTT. Protein product: CASSLGSGGPSTDTQYF.

V is TRBV30 and J is TRBJ2-6; 7 positions match TRBD1. The germline CDR1 and CDR2 sequences are GTSNPN and SVGIG (reference sequence). The CDR3 is 15 amino acids. Losses at the gene ends were 2 bases for V and 6 bases for J; bases not matched to a gene: 7. CDR3 sequence reads: CAWSSATGLANVLTF. The CDR3 DNA sequence: TGTGCCTGGAGTTCCGCGACAGGGCTGGCCAACGTCCTGACTTTC.

This clone was seen more than once but under ten times. The genes are TRBV7-6 and TRBJ2-3; 10 bases map to TRBD2. The germline V gene encodes CDR1 SGHVS and CDR2 FNYEAQ. V lost 5 bases, J lost 2 bases, and 4 bases stayed unmatched. The length of the CDR3 is 15 residues. The CDR3 DNA sequence: TGTGCCAGCAGCCCGCTAGCGGGGGCCACAGATACGCAGTATTTT. This sequence encodes CASSPLAGATDTQYF.

V is TRBV6-5 and J is TRBJ2-7, with 9 bases aligning to TRBD2. This CDR3 is built from 16 residues. The V segment lost 1 base and the J segment 4 bases; nucleotides outside the gene matches: 8. The germline CDR1 and CDR2 sequences are MNHEY and SVGAGI. DNA of the CDR3: TGTGCCAGCAGTTACTTCGGGCGGGGGGGGGCGTACGAGCAGTACTTC. Its translation is CASSYFGRGGAYEQYF.

This rearrangement joins TRBV7-2 to TRBJ1-4; D is possibly TRBD1 (5 bases). The CDR3 spans 15 residues. CDR1 SGHTA and CDR2 FQGNSA come from the germline V gene. Trimming removed 3 bases at V and 7 bases at J, with 15 bases between. CDR3 coding DNA: TGTGCCAGCAGCTTTTACGGGGGGAACGGTGAAAAACTGTTTTTT. Amino acid sequence: CASSFYGGNGEKLFF.

This clone has just a few counts. CDR3 in DNA: TGTGCCAGCAGGTGGGACAAGGAAGCTTTCTTT. Translation: CASRWDKEAFF. The rearrangement joins TRBV28 to TRBJ1-1; a weak D match, TRBD1 (6 bases). V dropped 6 bases and J dropped 8 bases, with 10 bases sitting between them. Germline V gives CDR1 MDHEN, CDR2 SYDVKM. The CDR3 totals 11 residues.

This clone showed up just once. The chain employs TRBV6-5 and TRBJ1-6, with a possible D match to TRBD1 (6 bases). CDR3 length: 15 residues. Germline V gene data show CDR1 as MNHEY and CDR2 as SVGAGI. Trimming shortened V by 6 bases and J by 9 bases, and 18 bases separated the two germline ends. The CDR3 nucleotides read TGTGCCAGCAGGGACAGCTACGGAACGGGTTCACCCCTCCACTTT. Translation: CASRDSYGTGSPLHF.

This CDR3 is CASSTVGGGSGYTF. The CDR3 region has the DNA TGTGCCAGCAGCACCGTGGGTGGGGGCTCTGGCTACACCTTC. This chain joins TRBV5-6 and TRBJ1-2; TRBD1 is a possible D gene (6 bases). CDR1 SGHDT and CDR2 YYEEEE come from the germline V gene. Trimming shortened V by 4 bases and J by 7 bases, and 17 bases separated the two germline ends. The CDR3 runs 14 residues.

This rearrangement joins TRBV7-9 to TRBJ1-5; a possible D gene is TRBD1 (5 bases). V dropped 4 bases and J dropped 5 bases, with 15 bases sitting between them. CDR3 size: 15 residues. Germline V gene lookup returns CDR1 SEHNR and CDR2 FQNEAQ (reference sequence). CDR3 sequence reads: CASSSGVFRDQPQHF. The CDR3 region has the DNA TGTGCCAGCAGCTCGGGGGTATTCAGAGATCAGCCCCAGCATTTT.

CDR3: CASTGLGETDTQYF. CDR3 DNA: TGTGCCAGCACGGGATTAGGGGAAACAGATACGCAGTATTTT. V gene TRBV19 combines with J gene TRBJ2-3; D may match TRBD1 or TRBD2 (5 bases each). The CDR3 spans 14 residues. Germline-derived CDR1 and CDR2 are LNHDA and SQIVND (reference sequence). V lost 9 bases to trimming and J lost 3 bases, with 16 bases between them.

This clone was observed a few times. The chain combines TRBV2 with TRBJ2-7; D remains unclear. Per germline, CDR1 SNHLY and CDR2 FYNNEI. V lost 3 bases and J lost 3, with 9 bases in between. The CDR3 extends over 13 amino acids. The CDR3 DNA reads TGTGCCAGCAGTGATTGGCATAGCTACGAGCAGTACTTC. Protein product: CASSDWHSYEQYF. The full variable domain, completed using reference TRBV2 and TRBJ2-7, is EPEVTQTPSHQVTQMGQEVILRCVPISNHLYFYWYRQILGQKVEFLVSFYNNEISEKSEIFDDQFSVERPDGSNFTLKIRSTKLEDSAMYFCASSDWHSYEQYFGPGTRLTVT.

The chain has TRBV11-1 and TRBJ2-7; no clear D gene. Germline CDR1 is SGHAT and CDR2 is FQDESV (reference sequence). Between the trimmed V and J ends, which lost 5 bases and 0 bases, there was a span of 20 bases. The CDR3 is 17 residues long. CDR3 nucleotides: TGTGCCAGCAGCCCCTTATCGGATCCGACTTTCTCCTACGAGCAGTACTTC. It encodes CASSPLSDPTFSYEQYF.

The chain uses TRBV7-6 and TRBJ2-3, with D perhaps matching TRBD2 (6 bases). The CDR3 has 16 residues. CDR1 is SGHVS and CDR2 is FNYEAQ in the germline V gene. V was clipped by 1 base and J by 0 bases, with 11 bases between them. The CDR3 DNA reads as TGTGCCAGCAGCTTAGGTACCAGCGGGAGCACAGATACGCAGTATTTT. It encodes CASSLGTSGSTDTQYF.

The CDR3 nucleotides read TGCGCCAGCAGCTCAGCATCAGGGGATACGCAGTATTTT. It is translated as CASSSASGDTQYF. The V gene is TRBV5-1, the J gene TRBJ2-3; a weak D match, TRBD1 (5 bases). The CDR3 is 13 residues long. CDR1 and CDR2 (germline): SGHRS, YFSETQ. Between the trimmed V and J ends, which lost 3 bases and 6 bases, there was a span of 11 bases.

This clone was counted a few times. The chain employs TRBV7-6 and TRBJ2-5; D not certain. The CDR3 runs 14 residues. Trimming stripped 5 bases from V and 1 base from J, with 11 bases between. Looked up from germline, CDR1 is SGHVS and CDR2 is FNYEAQ. This chain's CDR3 is CASSRVGLQETQYF. In DNA, the CDR3 is TGTGCCAGCAGCCGGGTGGGCCTCCAAGAGACCCAGTACTTC.

This clone was seen more than once but under ten times. J is TRBJ1-6 and V is TRBV9, with a tentative D call TRBD1 (6 bases). Trimming took off 4 bases at V and 8 bases at J, with 10 bases between the two ends. CDR3 length: 13 amino acids. The V gene's germline CDR1 is SGDLS and CDR2 YYNGEE. DNA for the CDR3: TGTGCCAGCAGCCTGGACAGAGATTCACCCCTCCACTTT. Amino acids: CASSLDRDSPLHF.

The V gene is TRBV2, the J gene TRBJ2-2, with 8 bases identical to TRBD1. The CDR3 has 15 amino acids. The V segment lost 6 bases and the J segment 5 bases; nucleotides outside the gene matches: 8. Germline loops: CDR1 SNHLY, CDR2 FYNNEI. This chain's CDR3 is CASRTRTGGTGELFF. The CDR3 nucleotides read TGTGCCAGCAGAACTCGAACAGGGGGAACCGGGGAGCTGTTTTTT.

The chain couples TRBV10-1 to TRBJ1-2, with D possibly being TRBD1 (5 bases). The CDR3 extends over 11 amino acids. The germline CDR1 and CDR2 sequences are WNHNN and SYGVQD (reference sequence). This chain's CDR3 is CMIPGPYGYTF. Written as DNA, the CDR3 is TGCATGATCCCGGGACCCTATGGCTACACCTTC.